Included here is one T cell receptor (beta chain) sequence, with context. This entry is derived from a study of blood T cell repertoires in COVID-19. Whole-study context: In each case, the material was cDNA or gDNA derived from T cells, B-cell-depleted T cells, or PBMCs.

Assay used: immunoSEQ multiplex PCR; TCRdb lists only in-frame clones, some missing. The data show 120,000 to 150,000 clones, around 76% seen once. V was trimmed by 3 bases and J by 6 bases, leaving 12 bases between them. In germline, CDR1 is SGHRS, CDR2 YFSETQ. This CDR3 is built from 14 residues. This rearrangement joins TRBV5-1 to TRBJ2-2, with D tentatively TRBD2 (6 bases). Source material: peripheral blood. The TCR originated in a man older than 75 with acute or convalescent COVID-19. The CDR3 DNA sequence: TGCGCCAGCAGCTATGATGGAGGGCCCGGGGAGCTGTTTTTT. The encoded protein is CASSYDGGPGELFF. Together with reference TRBV5-1 and TRBJ2-2, the CDR3 gives the full variable domain: KAGVTQTPRYLIKTRGQQVTLSCSPISGHRSVSWYQQTPGQGLQFLFEYFSETQRNKGNFPGRFSGRQFSNSRSEMNVSTLELGDSALYLCASSYDGGPGELFFGEGSRLTVL.